This entry lists 21 T cell receptor beta chains sequenced from one sample in a study of shared clonotypes between healthy human individuals. Some clones are missing from TCRdb's copy, which holds only in-frame ones; the method was immunoSEQ multiplex PCR. This sample has roughly 680,000 clones, with over 55% found just once. The sample comprised memory CD4+ T cells sorted from blood. The subset denotes: CD45RA-negative fraction. Receptor source: a woman aged 30 to 39 in good health.

This clone was seen more than once but under ten times. The CDR3 sequence is CASSPGSAYEQYF. The CDR3, as DNA: TGTGCCAGCTCACCGGGGTCGGCCTACGAGCAGTACTTC. The rearrangement links TRBV18 to TRBJ2-7; D not resolved. The CDR3 length is 13 residues. Germline CDR1 KGHSH, CDR2 LQKENI. Trimming cost V 3 bases and J 2 bases, with 8 bases left between them.

This chain links TRBV2 with TRBJ2-1; a weak D match, TRBD1 (6 bases). Germline CDR1 reads SNHLY; CDR2 reads FYNNEI. The CDR3 has 14 residues. Trimming pared 4 bases from V and 6 bases from J, leaving 13 bases between. Written as DNA, the CDR3 is TGTGCCAGCAGTGTAGGGGGAAATCCCAATGAGCAGTTCTTC. It yields the protein CASSVGGNPNEQFF.

This clone was counted once. J is TRBJ2-7 and V is TRBV5-1; 9 nucleotides align to TRBD1. The CDR3 consists of 15 residues. The germline V gene has CDR1 SGHRS and CDR2 YFSETQ. V shed 3 bases and J 5 bases; nucleotides not matched to a gene: 9. CDR3 sequence: CASSSGTGRRDEQYF. In DNA, the CDR3 is TGCGCCAGCAGCTCCGGGACAGGGAGACGAGACGAGCAGTACTTC.

The chain couples TRBV7-8 to TRBJ2-1, with D possibly matching TRBD1 (5 bases). V lost 2 bases, J lost 10 bases, and 18 bases lay in between. Germline loops: CDR1 SGHVS, CDR2 FQNEAQ. The CDR3 has 15 amino acids. The CDR3 DNA is TGTGCCAGCAGCTTACCCAGGGTTTTCCCTCTCGAGCAGTTCTTC. This translates into CASSLPRVFPLEQFF.

The CDR3 coding sequence is TGTGCCAGTAGTAGGACAGCTAACAATGAGCAGTTCTTC. It is translated as CASSRTANNEQFF. The chain has TRBV19 and TRBJ2-1, with D possibly matching TRBD1 (6 bases). Germline V lookup: CDR1 LNHDA, CDR2 SQIVND (reference sequence). Trimming removed 4 bases from V and 5 bases from J, with 9 bases in between. The CDR3 spans 13 residues.

The CDR3 spells CASSEGLMNTEAFF. The CDR3 nucleotides are TGTGCCAGCAGTGAAGGCCTGATGAACACTGAAGCTTTCTTT. The genes are TRBV6-1 and TRBJ1-1; no definite D call. V lost 1 base and J lost 0, with 6 bases in between. The CDR3 runs to 14 residues. Germline V gives CDR1 MNHNS, CDR2 SASEGT.

The chain combines TRBV2 with TRBJ2-5; 7 bases line up with TRBD1. The CDR3 totals 16 residues. V dropped 5 bases and J dropped 1; count of bases not matched to a gene: 10. Germline V lookup: CDR1 SNHLY, CDR2 FYNNEI. The chain's CDR3 is CASSKYGTALQETQYF. CDR3 DNA: TGTGCCAGCAGTAAATACGGGACAGCCCTCCAAGAGACCCAGTACTTC.

This clone was recorded a few times. This CDR3 is CASSGQANTEAFF. CDR3 bases: TGTGCCAGCAGTGGCCAGGCGAACACTGAAGCTTTCTTT. The rearrangement links TRBV5-5 to TRBJ1-1; D is undetermined. CDR3 size: 13 residues. V was shortened by 5 bases and J by 1 base, with 9 bases between the two germline ends. The germline gives CDR1 SGHKS, CDR2 YYEKEE (reference sequence).

The V gene is TRBV6-5, the J gene TRBJ2-5; 7 nucleotides agree with TRBD2. The better agreement between TRBJ2-7 and the DNA end casts doubt on the J call. There are 13 residues in the CDR3. Per the germline V gene, CDR1 is MNHEY and CDR2 is SVGAGI. CDR3 bases: TGTGCCAGCCTTGTGCGGGACTACTACGAGCAGTACTTC. It yields the protein CASLVRDYYEQYF.

The sample holds a few counts of this clone. This chain links TRBV27 with TRBJ2-1, with D perhaps TRBD2 (6 bases). The V and J ends lost 5 bases and 9 bases respectively, with 20 bases between them. From germline, CDR1 is MNHEY and CDR2 SMNVEV (reference sequence). The CDR3 contains 15 residues. The CDR3 region is CASSRSGLLEGEQFF. The CDR3 DNA sequence: TGTGCCAGCAGTCGCTCTGGACTACTTGAAGGTGAGCAGTTCTTC.

This clone turned up a few times. The J gene is TRBJ2-2, the V gene TRBV6-4, with unresolved D. Germline V CDR1 and CDR2: MRHNA, SNTAGT. V was pared by 8 bases and J by 6 bases, with 16 bases between. This CDR3 has 14 residues. CDR3 in amino acids: CASRPDGGSGELFF. Written as DNA, the CDR3 is TGTGCCAGCCGCCCGGACGGCGGCTCCGGGGAGCTGTTTTTT.

This clone was found once. The chain links TRBV5-1 to TRBJ2-3, with 8 bases aligning to TRBD2. The germline V gene has CDR1 SGHRS and CDR2 YFSETQ. The trim removed 3 bases at V and 3 bases at J, leaving 6 bases unmatched. This CDR3 region has 15 residues. CDR3 loop: CASSSPAGVTDTQYF. CDR3 nucleotides: TGCGCCAGCAGCTCCCCAGCGGGAGTTACAGATACGCAGTATTTT.

V and J are TRBV5-1 and TRBJ1-1; D not resolved. This CDR3 has 13 residues. From germline, CDR1 is SGHRS and CDR2 YFSETQ. V lost 4 bases and J 8 bases, leaving 15 bases between the germline ends. The CDR3, as DNA: TGCGCCAGCAGCCTCAGATCTCAGGAGGAAGCTTTCTTT. Translated: CASSLRSQEEAFF.

This chain joins TRBV10-1 and TRBJ1-2; D is undetermined. CDR3 length: 15 amino acids. Germline V CDR1 and CDR2: WNHNN, SYGVQD (reference sequence). V lost 6 bases and J 6 bases, leaving 20 bases between the germline ends. The CDR3 region is CASRLLQTPRNGYTF. The CDR3 DNA is TGCGCCAGCAGGCTTCTGCAGACCCCACGAAATGGCTACACCTTC.

The genes are TRBV7-2 and TRBJ2-7; D remains unclear. The germline CDR1 and CDR2 sequences are SGHTA and FQGNSA. The CDR3 totals 16 residues. The V and J ends lost 4 bases and 3 bases respectively, with 19 bases between them. CDR3 loop: CASSSAGWDVGYEQYF. In DNA, the CDR3 is TGTGCCAGCAGCTCCGCCGGGTGGGATGTGGGCTACGAGCAGTACTTC.

This clone was seen ten or more times. The rearrangement joins TRBV29-1 to TRBJ2-3; D not resolved. This CDR3 is 13 amino acids long. Germline V lookup: CDR1 SQVTM, CDR2 ANQGSEA. Trimming shortened V by 5 bases and J by 0 bases, and 9 bases separated the two germline ends. In DNA form, the CDR3 reads TGCAGCGTTCTCGCGGAGAGCACAGATACGCAGTATTTT. Translation gives CSVLAESTDTQYF.

The rearrangement joins TRBV9 to TRBJ1-1; tentatively, D is TRBD1 (6 bases). The CDR3 contains 16 residues. V gave up 0 bases and J gave up 7 bases, with 19 bases separating them. Germline-derived CDR1 and CDR2 are SGDLS and YYNGEE. The DNA of the CDR3 is TGTGCCAGCAGCGTAGGGGGGCGCGGTCTGATCAATGAAGCTTTCTTT. This sequence encodes CASSVGGRGLINEAFF.

CDR3 protein: CASSREQQNEQFF. Here the CDR3 DNA reads TGTGCCAGCAGTCGGGAGCAACAAAATGAGCAGTTCTTC. V usage is TRBV28 and J usage is TRBJ2-1; possibly TRBD2 for D (6 bases). Per germline, CDR1 MDHEN and CDR2 SYDVKM. The CDR3 contains 13 residues. V was clipped by 5 bases and J by 7 bases, with 12 bases between them.

The chain employs TRBV28 and TRBJ2-4, with D perhaps matching TRBD1 or TRBD2 (6 bases each). CDR1 and CDR2 from the germline V gene are MDHEN and SYDVKM. CDR3 size: 18 residues. Trimming stripped 1 base from V and 2 bases from J, with 18 bases between. The CDR3 DNA is TGTGCCAGCAGTTTATCATTCCTGCTAGGGGGGTCCAAAAACATTCAGTACTTC. It yields the protein CASSLSFLLGGSKNIQYF.

This chain uses TRBV2 with TRBJ2-1; 8 nucleotides align to TRBD1. This CDR3 is built from 13 residues. J gave up 15 bases and V 7 bases, and 14 bases lay outside the gene matches. Germline V CDR1 and CDR2: SNHLY, FYNNEI. CDR3 DNA: TGTGCCAGCACCCTGGACAGGGAGGTATTGGGGTTCTTC. Translated, it gives CASTLDREVLGFF.

The sample holds a few counts of this clone. The V gene is TRBV18, the J gene TRBJ1-1; possible D gene TRBD1, 6 bases. The CDR3 covers 17 residues. Trimming stripped 1 base from V and 1 base from J, with 16 bases between. CDR1 and CDR2 from the germline V gene are KGHSH and LQKENI. This CDR3 reads CASSPRFAGDGNTEAFF. DNA of the CDR3: TGTGCCAGCTCACCACGATTCGCAGGGGATGGGAACACTGAAGCTTTCTTT.